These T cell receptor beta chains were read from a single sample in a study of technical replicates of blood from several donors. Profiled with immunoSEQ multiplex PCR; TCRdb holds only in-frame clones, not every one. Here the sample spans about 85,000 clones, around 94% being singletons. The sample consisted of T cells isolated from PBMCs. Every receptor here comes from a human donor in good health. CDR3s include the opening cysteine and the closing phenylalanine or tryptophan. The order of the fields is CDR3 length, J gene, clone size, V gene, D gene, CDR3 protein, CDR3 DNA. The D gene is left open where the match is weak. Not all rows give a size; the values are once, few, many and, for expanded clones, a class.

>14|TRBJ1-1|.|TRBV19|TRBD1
CASSMGQANTEAFF
TGTGCCAGTAGTATGGGACAGGCTAACACTGAAGCTTTCTTT
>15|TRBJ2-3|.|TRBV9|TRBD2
CASSGGGLAGDTQYF
TGTGCCAGCAGTGGAGGAGGACTAGCTGGAGATACGCAGTATTTT
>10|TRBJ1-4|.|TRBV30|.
CAWLAEKLFF
TGTGCCTGGTTAGCAGAAAAACTGTTTTTT
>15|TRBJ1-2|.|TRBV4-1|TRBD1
CASSQGQGVNYGYTF
TGCGCCAGCAGCCAAGGACAGGGTGTTAACTATGGCTACACCTTC
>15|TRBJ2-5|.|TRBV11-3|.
CASSFLTGPQETQYF
TGTGCCAGCAGCTTTCTCACAGGTCCCCAAGAGACCCAGTACTTC
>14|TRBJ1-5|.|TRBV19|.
CASSIAAGDQPQHF
TGTGCCAGTAGTATAGCGGCAGGGGATCAGCCCCAGCATTTT
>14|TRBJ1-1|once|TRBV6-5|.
CASAFGQLSTEAFF
TGTGCCAGCGCCTTTGGACAGTTAAGTACTGAAGCTTTCTTT
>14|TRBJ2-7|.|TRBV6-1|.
CASLEQYSSYEQYF
TGTGCCAGCTTAGAGCAATACAGCTCCTACGAGCAGTACTTC
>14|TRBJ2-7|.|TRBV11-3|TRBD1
CASSSRDRVHEQYF
TGTGCCAGCAGCTCACGGGACAGGGTCCACGAGCAGTACTTC
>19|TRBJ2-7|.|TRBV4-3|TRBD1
CASSQDFYGLGQGANEQYF
TGCGCCAGCAGCCAAGATTTCTATGGATTAGGACAGGGGGCAAACGAGCAGTACTTC
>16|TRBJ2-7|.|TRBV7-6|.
CASSLGIRGRAYEQYF
TGTGCCAGCAGCTTAGGAATCAGGGGTCGGGCCTACGAGCAGTACTTC
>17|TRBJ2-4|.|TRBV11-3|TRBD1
CASSLSRGRLAKNIQYF
TGTGCCAGCAGCTTATCGAGGGGGCGCTTAGCCAAAAACATTCAGTACTTC
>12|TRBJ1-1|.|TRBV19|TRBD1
CASSATGSEAFF
TGTGCCAGTAGTGCGACAGGGAGTGAAGCTTTCTTT
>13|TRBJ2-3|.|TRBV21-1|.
CASSKGGAPTQYF
TGTGCCAGCAGCAAAGGCGGAGCGCCTACGCAGTATTTT
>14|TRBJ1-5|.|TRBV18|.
CASSRDRSNQPQHF
TGTGCCAGCTCACGTGACAGGAGCAATCAGCCCCAGCATTTT
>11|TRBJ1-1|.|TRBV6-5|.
CASSGSREAFF
TGTGCCAGCAGTGGCTCTAGGGAAGCTTTCTTT
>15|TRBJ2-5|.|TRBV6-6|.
CASSYSSTSTETQYF
TGTGCCAGCAGTTACTCGAGTACTAGCACAGAGACCCAGTACTTC
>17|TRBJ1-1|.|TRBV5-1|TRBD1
CASSPRTGRQLNTEAFF
TGCGCCAGCAGCCCGAGGACAGGGCGCCAACTGAACACTGAAGCTTTCTTT
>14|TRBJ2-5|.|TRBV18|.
CASSPGSRAETQYF
TGTGCCAGCTCACCAGGATCCAGGGCCGAGACCCAGTACTTC
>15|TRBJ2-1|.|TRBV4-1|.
CASSQDASIYNEQFF
TGCGCCAGCAGCCAAGACGCTAGCATCTACAATGAGCAGTTCTTC
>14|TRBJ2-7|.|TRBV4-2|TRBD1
CASSQEGTGHEQYF
TGTGCCAGCAGCCAAGAGGGGACAGGGCACGAGCAGTACTTC
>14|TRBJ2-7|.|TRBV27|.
CASSLGAYVDEQYF
TGTGCCAGCAGTTTAGGGGCTTATGTCGACGAGCAGTACTTC
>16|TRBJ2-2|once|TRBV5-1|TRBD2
CASSLIAGGDTGELFF
TGCGCCAGCAGCTTAATAGCGGGAGGGGACACCGGGGAGCTGTTTTTT
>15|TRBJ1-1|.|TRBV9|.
CASSVGGGLNTEAFF
TGTGCCAGCAGCGTAGGGGGGGGGCTGAACACTGAAGCTTTCTTT
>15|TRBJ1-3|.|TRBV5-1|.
CASSLAGSSGNTIYF
TGCGCCAGCAGCTTGGCTGGGAGTTCTGGAAACACCATATATTTT
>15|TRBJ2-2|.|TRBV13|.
CASSYGQSNTGELFF
TGTGCCAGCAGCTATGGACAGTCGAACACCGGGGAGCTGTTTTTT
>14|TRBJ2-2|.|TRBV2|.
CASSDKRNTGELFF
TGTGCCAGCAGTGACAAGAGAAACACCGGGGAGCTGTTTTTT
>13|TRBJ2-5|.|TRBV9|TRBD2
CASRASGKETQYF
TGTGCCAGCAGGGCTAGCGGGAAAGAGACCCAGTACTTC
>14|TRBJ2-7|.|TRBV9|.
CASSDSENDYEQYF
TGTGCCAGCAGCGATAGCGAGAACGACTACGAGCAGTACTTC